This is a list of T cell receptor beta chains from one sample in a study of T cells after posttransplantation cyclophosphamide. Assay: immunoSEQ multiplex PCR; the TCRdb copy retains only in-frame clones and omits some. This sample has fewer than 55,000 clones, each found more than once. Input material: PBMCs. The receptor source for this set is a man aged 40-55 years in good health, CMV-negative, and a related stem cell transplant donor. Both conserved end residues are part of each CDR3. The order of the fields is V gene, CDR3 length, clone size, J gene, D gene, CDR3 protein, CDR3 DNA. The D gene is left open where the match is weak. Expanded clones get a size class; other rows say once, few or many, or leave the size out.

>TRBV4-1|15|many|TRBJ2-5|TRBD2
CASSQVASGQETQYF
TGCGCCAGCAGCCAAGTTGCTAGCGGCCAGGAGACCCAGTACTTC
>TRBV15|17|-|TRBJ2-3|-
CATSRDARTTSTDTQYF
TGTGCCACCAGCAGAGATGCCAGGACAACTAGCACAGATACGCAGTATTTT
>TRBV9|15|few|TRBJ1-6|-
CASREDSSYNSPLHF
TGTGCCAGCAGGGAGGACAGCTCCTATAATTCACCCCTCCACTTT
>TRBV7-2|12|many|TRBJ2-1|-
CASSIPPNEQFF
TGTGCCAGCAGCATCCCCCCTAATGAGCAGTTCTTC
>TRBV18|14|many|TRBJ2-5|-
CASSPGGVDETQYF
TGTGCCAGCTCACCAGGGGGCGTCGATGAGACCCAGTACTTC
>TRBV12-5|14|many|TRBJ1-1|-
CASGSMPGHPEAFF
TGTGCTAGTGGTTCTATGCCGGGACACCCTGAAGCTTTCTTT
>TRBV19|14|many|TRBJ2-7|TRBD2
CASSPGLARYEQYF
TGTGCCAGTAGCCCGGGACTAGCGAGATACGAGCAGTACTTC
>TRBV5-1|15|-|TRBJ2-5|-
CASTNYGLELETQYF
TGCGCCAGCACCAACTACGGTTTAGAGTTGGAGACCCAGTACTTC
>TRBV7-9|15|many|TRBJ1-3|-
CASSLEGQGAHTIYF
TGTGCCAGCAGCTTAGAGGGTCAGGGTGCGCACACCATATATTTT
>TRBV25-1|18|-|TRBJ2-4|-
CASSEANRGLGGKNIQYF
TGTGCCAGCAGTGAAGCCAATCGCGGGCTTGGAGGCAAAAACATTCAGTACTTC
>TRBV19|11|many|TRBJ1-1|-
CASIKNTEAFF
TGTGCCAGTATAAAGAACACTGAAGCTTTCTTT
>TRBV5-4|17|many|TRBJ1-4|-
CASSYGQGISTNEKLFF
TGTGCCAGCAGTTATGGACAAGGCATTAGTACTAATGAAAAACTGTTTTTT
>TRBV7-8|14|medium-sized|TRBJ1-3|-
CASSLVQGGNTIYF
TGTGCCAGCAGCTTAGTCCAGGGGGGAAACACCATATATTTT
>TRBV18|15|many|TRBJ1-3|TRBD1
CASSSAGTAGNTIYF
TGTGCCAGCTCATCCGCCGGGACAGCTGGAAACACCATATATTTT